Reported below is one T cell receptor (beta chain). These data originate in a study of graft-versus-host responses after intestinal transplantation. In the study overall: Tacrolimus and steroids were given for about 3 years to all recipients after anti-thymocyte globulin induction.

Libraries were prepared by immunoSEQ multiplex PCR; TCRdb keeps only in-frame clonotypes and omits some of them. Of approximately 77,000 clones listed, about nine tenths are singletons. Germline CDR1 is LGHNA and CDR2 is YNFKEQ. The CDR3 length is 15 residues. The germline V and J ends were trimmed by 1 base and 3 bases, with 12 bases remaining between them. This sequence joins TRBV4-2 and TRBJ1-1; D remains unclear. The sequenced sample was PBMCs, obtained 98 days after intestinal transplantation. This clonotype was obtained from a human patient who received an intestinal transplant, so some T cells may come from the graft donor. CDR3 residues: CASSQGAEDYTEAFF. CDR3 DNA: TGTGCCAGCAGCCAAGGGGCTGAGGACTACACTGAAGCTTTCTTT.